This T cell receptor (beta chain) was recorded in a study of neurological immune-mediated disorders. Findings and limits, study-wide: None of the CDR3 amino acid sequences of expanded clones recurred across subjects, suggesting private repertoires in all groups. Multiple sclerosis was found to have the least TCR clonal expansion, below healthy controls, and HTLV-1-associated myelopathy the most.

Unsorted libraries were prepared from 2 million PBMCs held at -80 C. This clonotype was seen repeatedly, ten times or more. Antigen unknown. TCRdb fed the 5' RACE reads into MiXCR, producing one record per CDR3 protein. The data hold fewer than 30,000 distinct CDR3 sequences, with about 6.3% observed a single time. This receptor was taken from a middle-aged woman in good health. The sequenced sample consisted of PBMCs.

The CDR3 bases are TGTGCCAGCAGCCAAGCTGCGGGAAATGGCTACACCTTC. This codes for CASSQAAGNGYTF. The chain combines TRBV3-1 with TRBJ1-2; no clear D gene. Per the germline V gene, CDR1 is LGHDT and CDR2 is YNNKEL (reference sequence). V was trimmed by 1 base and J by 6 bases, leaving 9 bases between them. The CDR3 is 13 residues long.